This note documents a single T cell receptor (beta chain) sequence. This entry belongs to a study of blood T cell repertoires in COVID-19. Across the study: Sample material is recorded as cDNA or gDNA derived from T cells, B-cell-depleted T cells, or PBMCs.

The CDR3 contains 16 residues. Trimming pared 0 bases from V and 1 base from J, leaving 12 bases between. CDR1 and CDR2 from the germline V gene are WNHNN and SYGVQD (reference sequence). This table comes from immunoSEQ multiplex PCR, and its TCRdb copy is limited to in-frame clones, with some not included. The sample yields 100,000 to 150,000 clones, 75% to 90% seen once. The source is a woman aged 50 to 60 who had recovered from COVID-19. Source material: PBMCs or T cells enriched from blood (not recorded which). The V and J genes are TRBV10-1 and TRBJ1-1, with TRBD1 as a possible D gene (5 bases). CDR3 bases: TGCGCCAGCAGTGAGTCTGGGGCAGGGTCGAACACTGAAGCTTTCTTT. This encodes CASSESGAGSNTEAFF.